This TCR beta chain was found in a study of cytomegalovirus exposure and HLA in healthy donors. A multiplex PCR was run with 60 Vbeta primers and 13 Jbeta primers. The data were produced by immunoSEQ multiplex PCR, yet TCRdb's version contains in-frame clones alone and is incomplete. Here the sample spans under 150,000 clones, over 80% being singletons. The CDR3 loop spans 13 amino acids. V was pared by 5 bases and J by 0 bases, with 10 bases between. Germline V gene data show CDR1 as SQVTM and CDR2 as ANQGSEA. The sequenced sample was PBMCs. This TCR derives from a middle-aged man in good health and CMV-seronegative. This chain connects TRBV29-1 to TRBJ1-2; weak D call: TRBD1 (5 bases). In DNA form, the CDR3 reads TGCAGCGTTATTGGAGGGGCTAACTATGGCTACACCTTC. It is translated as CSVIGGANYGYTF. The complete variable domain, with remaining parts taken from reference TRBV29-1 and TRBJ1-2, reads SAVISQKPSRDICQRGTSLTIQCQVDSQVTMMFWYRQQPGQSLTLIATANQGSEATYESGFVIDKFPISRPNLTFSTLTVSNMSPEDSSIYLCSVIGGANYGYTFGSGTRLTVV.